This TCR beta chain was profiled in a study of blood T cell repertoires in COVID-19. Repertoires were generated with immunoSEQ multiplex PCR, while TCRdb's copy carries only in-frame clones and drops some. This table has a few hundred thousand clones, more than 70% appearing once. The sample consisted of peripheral blood. The receptor's source is a woman aged 30 to 39 with COVID-19, enrolled during active disease.

CDR3 in amino acids: CASSLEWQGYEKLFF. The DNA for the CDR3 is TGTGCCAGCAGCTTAGAATGGCAGGGATATGAAAAACTGTTTTTT. The J gene is TRBJ1-4, the V gene TRBV7-9, with TRBD1 as a possible D gene (5 bases). Germline CDR1 and CDR2: SEHNR and FQNEAQ (reference sequence). The CDR3 is 15 amino acids. V lost 1 base and J lost 6, with 12 bases in between.